This is a list of T cell receptor beta chains from one sample in a study of T-cell memory formation after mild COVID-19. TCRdb reanalysed the 5' RACE reads using MiXCR and keeps one entry per CDR3 protein. The data contain hundreds of thousands of distinct CDR3 sequences, 25% to 30% of them seen just once; the ten biggest clones take up approximately 13%. Sample: PBMCs or a T cell subset sorted from them (not recorded which). These receptor sequences come from an adult woman who had mild COVID-19 (a few samples of this study predate the infection). Cell type and time point are not known. CDR3s include the opening cysteine and the closing phenylalanine or tryptophan. A D gene is named only where the DNA matches it firmly. Some rows mark clone size as missing; the rest say once, few, many or name a class of expanded clone.

j_gene: TRBJ2-7; abundance: few; v_gene: TRBV7-8; d_gene: -; CDR3aa: CASSLIGLTYYEQYF; CDR3nt: TGTGCCAGCAGCTTAATAGGGCTTACTTACTACGAGCAGTACTTC
j_gene: TRBJ2-7; abundance: -; v_gene: TRBV7-9; d_gene: -; CDR3aa: CASSHRDGRTYEQYF; CDR3nt: TGTGCCAGCAGCCACAGGGACGGGCGGACCTACGAGCAGTACTTC
j_gene: TRBJ1-2; abundance: -; v_gene: TRBV20-1; d_gene: TRBD1; CDR3aa: CSARDDRAVYGYTF; CDR3nt: TGCAGTGCTAGAGACGACAGGGCGGTCTATGGCTACACCTTC
j_gene: TRBJ2-7; abundance: -; v_gene: TRBV9; d_gene: TRBD1; CDR3aa: CASSVDPGQRDEQYF; CDR3nt: TGTGCCAGCAGCGTAGACCCGGGACAGAGAGACGAGCAGTACTTC
j_gene: TRBJ1-3; abundance: few; v_gene: TRBV7-2; d_gene: -; CDR3aa: CASSWGGNTIYF; CDR3nt: TGTGCCAGCAGCTGGGGGGGAAACACCATATATTTT
j_gene: TRBJ2-1; abundance: -; v_gene: TRBV15; d_gene: TRBD1; CDR3aa: CATSRGRQGYNEQFF; CDR3nt: TGTGCCACCAGCAGGGGTAGACAGGGTTACAATGAGCAGTTCTTC
j_gene: TRBJ2-5; abundance: -; v_gene: TRBV4-3; d_gene: TRBD2; CDR3aa: CASSLRLAGGLETQYF; CDR3nt: TGCGCCAGCAGCCTACGACTAGCGGGAGGGCTAGAGACCCAGTACTTC
j_gene: TRBJ2-7; abundance: -; v_gene: TRBV4-1; d_gene: -; CDR3aa: CASSRIEGDEQYF; CDR3nt: TGCGCCAGCAGCCGTATAGAGGGCGACGAGCAGTACTTC
j_gene: TRBJ2-3; abundance: few; v_gene: TRBV5-4; d_gene: TRBD2; CDR3aa: CASSSSGGLGGDTQYF; CDR3nt: TGTGCCAGCAGTTCTAGCGGGGGATTGGGAGGGGATACGCAGTATTTT
j_gene: TRBJ1-1; abundance: -; v_gene: TRBV5-1; d_gene: -; CDR3aa: CASSPEGQGWNTEAFF; CDR3nt: TGCGCCAGCAGCCCCGAGGGCCAGGGCTGGAACACTGAAGCTTTCTTT
j_gene: TRBJ2-3; abundance: -; v_gene: TRBV20-1; d_gene: TRBD1; CDR3aa: CSAREGRQGADTQYF; CDR3nt: TGCAGTGCTAGAGAGGGAAGACAGGGGGCCGATACGCAGTATTTT
j_gene: TRBJ2-3; abundance: -; v_gene: TRBV20-1; d_gene: TRBD2; CDR3aa: CSARPRGSGPDTQYF; CDR3nt: TGCAGTGCTAGACCACGCGGGAGTGGACCAGATACGCAGTATTTT
j_gene: TRBJ1-1; abundance: few; v_gene: TRBV30; d_gene: TRBD1; CDR3aa: CASRQGGSTEAFF; CDR3nt: TGTGCCTCCAGACAGGGAGGGAGCACTGAAGCTTTCTTT
j_gene: TRBJ2-1; abundance: -; v_gene: TRBV20-1; d_gene: TRBD2; CDR3aa: CSAPTLLTSGRANEQFF; CDR3nt: TGCAGTGCTCCCACCCTTCTCACTAGCGGGAGGGCCAATGAGCAGTTCTTC
j_gene: TRBJ2-7; abundance: -; v_gene: TRBV18; d_gene: -; CDR3aa: CASSPNNSPYEQYF; CDR3nt: TGTGCCAGCTCACCTAACAACAGTCCATACGAGCAGTACTTC
j_gene: TRBJ2-2; abundance: -; v_gene: TRBV12-3/TRBV12-4; d_gene: TRBD1; CDR3aa: CASSRTGEIGELFF; CDR3nt: TGTGCCAGCAGCCGGACAGGGGAAATCGGGGAGCTGTTTTTT
j_gene: TRBJ1-5; abundance: -; v_gene: TRBV6-5; d_gene: TRBD1; CDR3aa: CASSDRGQNQPQHF; CDR3nt: TGTGCCAGCAGCGACAGGGGGCAAAATCAGCCCCAGCATTTT
j_gene: TRBJ1-5; abundance: once; v_gene: TRBV27; d_gene: TRBD1; CDR3aa: CASSDRVLHQPQHF; CDR3nt: TGTGCCAGCAGCGACAGGGTTTTGCATCAGCCCCAGCATTTT
j_gene: TRBJ2-2; abundance: few; v_gene: TRBV12-3/TRBV12-4; d_gene: TRBD2; CDR3aa: CASRTRGGVTGELFF; CDR3nt: TGTGCCAGCAGAACCCGCGGGGGGGTCACCGGGGAGCTGTTTTTT
j_gene: TRBJ2-1; abundance: many; v_gene: TRBV5-6; d_gene: TRBD2; CDR3aa: CASSPGTSGSPLSYNEQFF; CDR3nt: TGTGCCAGCAGCCCAGGGACTAGCGGGAGCCCCCTCTCCTACAATGAGCAGTTCTTC
j_gene: TRBJ2-3; abundance: -; v_gene: TRBV5-1; d_gene: -; CDR3aa: CASSSRTGQDTQYF; CDR3nt: TGCGCCAGCAGCTCCAGGACTGGGCAAGATACGCAGTATTTT
j_gene: TRBJ2-1; abundance: -; v_gene: TRBV9; d_gene: TRBD1; CDR3aa: CASSAAPPGQGGYNEQFF; CDR3nt: TGTGCCAGCAGCGCGGCACCCCCGGGACAGGGAGGCTACAATGAGCAGTTCTTC
j_gene: TRBJ2-7; abundance: few; v_gene: TRBV6-5; d_gene: -; CDR3aa: CASTNRGAYEQYF; CDR3nt: TGTGCCAGCACAAACCGGGGCGCCTACGAGCAGTACTTC
j_gene: TRBJ2-3; abundance: -; v_gene: TRBV12-3/TRBV12-4; d_gene: -; CDR3aa: CASSLVRASTDTQYF; CDR3nt: TGTGCCAGCAGTTTGGTGAGGGCGAGCACAGATACGCAGTATTTT
j_gene: TRBJ2-3; abundance: many; v_gene: TRBV11-2; d_gene: -; CDR3aa: CASSYHTDTQYF; CDR3nt: TGTGCCAGCAGTTACCATACAGATACGCAGTATTTT
j_gene: TRBJ1-1; abundance: -; v_gene: TRBV28; d_gene: -; CDR3aa: CASSLQGPKGPRTEAFF; CDR3nt: TGTGCCAGCAGTCTACAGGGACCCAAGGGGCCGCGCACTGAAGCTTTCTTT
j_gene: TRBJ1-6; abundance: -; v_gene: TRBV19; d_gene: -; CDR3aa: CASSIAGSSPLHF; CDR3nt: TGTGCCAGTAGTATAGCCGGCAGTTCACCCCTCCACTTT
j_gene: TRBJ2-1; abundance: -; v_gene: TRBV15; d_gene: TRBD2; CDR3aa: CATSSLRTSGGPGYNEQFF; CDR3nt: TGTGCCACCAGCAGCTTGCGGACTAGCGGGGGCCCCGGATACAATGAGCAGTTCTTC
j_gene: TRBJ2-7; abundance: few; v_gene: TRBV7-6; d_gene: -; CDR3aa: CASSALASYEQYF; CDR3nt: TGTGCCAGCAGCGCTCTAGCTTCCTACGAGCAGTACTTC
j_gene: TRBJ2-5; abundance: -; v_gene: TRBV6-6; d_gene: TRBD1; CDR3aa: CASRWTGQETQYF; CDR3nt: TGTGCCAGCAGATGGACAGGGCAAGAGACCCAGTACTTC
j_gene: TRBJ1-4; abundance: few; v_gene: TRBV5-5; d_gene: -; CDR3aa: CASSPDLGRLFF; CDR3nt: TGTGCCAGCAGCCCGGACCTCGGAAGACTGTTTTTT
j_gene: TRBJ2-1; abundance: -; v_gene: TRBV7-6; d_gene: TRBD2; CDR3aa: CASRRLAVHEQFF; CDR3nt: TGTGCCAGCAGACGTCTAGCGGTCCATGAGCAGTTCTTC
j_gene: TRBJ2-4; abundance: -; v_gene: TRBV5-4; d_gene: TRBD2; CDR3aa: CASSSGGDIQYF; CDR3nt: TGTGCCAGCAGCTCCGGGGGGGACATTCAGTACTTC
j_gene: TRBJ1-3; abundance: -; v_gene: TRBV15; d_gene: -; CDR3aa: CATSSQRGSGNTIYF; CDR3nt: TGTGCCACCAGCAGCCAACGGGGATCTGGAAACACCATATATTTT
j_gene: TRBJ2-7; abundance: -; v_gene: TRBV7-8; d_gene: -; CDR3aa: CASSPARGAPYEQYF; CDR3nt: TGTGCCAGCAGCCCCGCGCGTGGGGCCCCCTACGAGCAGTACTTC
j_gene: TRBJ2-7; abundance: -; v_gene: TRBV5-1; d_gene: TRBD1; CDR3aa: CASSEGQGAYEQYF; CDR3nt: TGCGCCAGCAGCGAGGGACAGGGGGCCTACGAGCAGTACTTC
j_gene: TRBJ2-1; abundance: -; v_gene: TRBV5-1; d_gene: TRBD1; CDR3aa: CASSPPDRPDRGSEQFF; CDR3nt: TGCGCCAGCAGCCCACCCGATAGGCCGGACAGGGGAAGCGAGCAGTTCTTC
j_gene: TRBJ1-1; abundance: -; v_gene: TRBV5-1; d_gene: TRBD1; CDR3aa: CASSLVGTGGLNTEAFF; CDR3nt: TGCGCCAGCAGCTTGGTGGGGACAGGGGGCTTGAACACTGAAGCTTTCTTT
j_gene: TRBJ2-3; abundance: many; v_gene: TRBV11-3; d_gene: -; CDR3aa: CASSLAGNTDTQYF; CDR3nt: TGTGCCAGCAGCTTAGCGGGGAACACAGATACGCAGTATTTT
j_gene: TRBJ2-7; abundance: -; v_gene: TRBV19; d_gene: -; CDR3aa: CASSNVAGPYEQYF; CDR3nt: TGTGCCAGTAGTAATGTTGCGGGACCCTACGAGCAGTACTTC
j_gene: TRBJ2-1; abundance: -; v_gene: TRBV20-1; d_gene: TRBD2; CDR3aa: CSARPLANEQFF; CDR3nt: TGCAGTGCTAGGCCACTAGCGAATGAGCAGTTCTTC
j_gene: TRBJ1-5; abundance: -; v_gene: TRBV6-5; d_gene: -; CDR3aa: CASSYGGVDQPQHF; CDR3nt: TGTGCCAGCAGTTACGGCGGGGTTGATCAGCCCCAGCATTTT
j_gene: TRBJ2-3; abundance: many; v_gene: TRBV7-9; d_gene: -; CDR3aa: CASSFPDTQYF; CDR3nt: TGTGCCAGCAGCTTTCCAGATACGCAGTATTTT
j_gene: TRBJ1-5; abundance: -; v_gene: TRBV5-1; d_gene: -; CDR3aa: CASSEGLAFSNQPQHF; CDR3nt: TGCGCCAGCAGCGAGGGATTGGCCTTTAGCAATCAGCCCCAGCATTTT
j_gene: TRBJ2-3; abundance: -; v_gene: TRBV19; d_gene: TRBD2; CDR3aa: CASSIRGLAGTTDTQYF; CDR3nt: TGTGCCAGTAGTATACGGGGACTAGCGGGGACTACAGATACGCAGTATTTT
j_gene: TRBJ2-7; abundance: -; v_gene: TRBV7-2; d_gene: TRBD1; CDR3aa: CASSLEGTGVNEQYF; CDR3nt: TGTGCCAGCAGCTTAGAAGGGACAGGGGTGAACGAGCAGTACTTC
j_gene: TRBJ1-1; abundance: -; v_gene: TRBV12-3/TRBV12-4; d_gene: TRBD1; CDR3aa: CASSLWETGAGTEAFF; CDR3nt: TGTGCCAGCAGTTTATGGGAGACAGGGGCCGGCACTGAAGCTTTCTTT
j_gene: TRBJ1-1; abundance: -; v_gene: TRBV7-9; d_gene: TRBD1; CDR3aa: CASSLGPGTDEAFF; CDR3nt: TGTGCCAGCAGCTTGGGCCCCGGGACAGATGAAGCTTTCTTT
j_gene: TRBJ2-2; abundance: once; v_gene: TRBV4-3; d_gene: -; CDR3aa: CASSLDGFDTGELFF; CDR3nt: TGCGCCAGCAGCCTAGATGGGTTCGACACCGGGGAGCTGTTTTTT
j_gene: TRBJ2-1; abundance: few; v_gene: TRBV12-3/TRBV12-4; d_gene: TRBD1; CDR3aa: CASNGQGLYNEQFF; CDR3nt: TGTGCCAGCAACGGACAGGGGCTCTACAATGAGCAGTTCTTC